Below, 21 T cell receptor beta chains from the same sample are listed, as sequenced in a study of blood T cell repertoires in COVID-19 (TCRdb year 2020). Library preparation was by the immunoSEQ multiplex PCR assay. Not all clones reach the TCRdb copy of this immuneACCESS table, which keeps in-frame sequences only. Checked studies attribute under half of the gap to unresolved V genes and leave the rest unexplained. In this sample the table shows roughly 170,000 clones, roughly 85% of which occur a single time. Less than 6.5% of the sample is in the top ten clones. The sequencing input was peripheral blood. These TCRs come from a woman aged 45-65 years with COVID-19, enrolled during active disease.

The chain recombines TRBV19 with TRBJ2-1; 7 bases fit TRBD1. CDR3 length equals 15 residues. Germline values: CDR1 LNHDA, CDR2 SQIVND (reference sequence). J lost 6 bases, V lost 6 bases, and 11 bases had no gene match. CDR3 DNA: TGTGCCAGTAGAGACGACAGGGTAGTCGGCAATGAGCAGTTCTTC. It is translated as CASRDDRVVGNEQFF.

J is TRBJ2-4 and V is TRBV18; no firm D call. The CDR3 has 15 amino acids. Trimming removed 2 bases at V and 6 bases at J, with 14 bases between. CDR1 is KGHSH, CDR2 LQKENI, per germline. CDR3 residues: CASSPNGVLGNIQYF. The CDR3 DNA follows: TGTGCCAGCTCACCAAACGGAGTGCTGGGAAACATTCAGTACTTC.

The V and J genes are TRBV7-2 and TRBJ2-1, with TRBD2 matching over 13 bases. V gave up 6 bases and J gave up 8 bases; unmatched junction bases: 7. This CDR3 contains 15 residues. In germline, CDR1 is SGHTA, CDR2 FQGNSA. The CDR3 DNA reads TGTGCCAGCAGTAAACTAGCGGGGGGGCCAGATGAGCAGTTCTTC. Encoded protein: CASSKLAGGPDEQFF.

This sequence joins TRBV3-1 (or the pseudogene TRBV3-2) and TRBJ1-4, with D possibly being TRBD1 (5 bases). Trimming pared 3 bases from V and 8 bases from J, leaving 13 bases between. Germline CDR1 and CDR2: LGHDT and YNNKEL (reference sequence). CDR3 length: 14 residues. CDR3: CASSHGTRGEKLFF. DNA of the CDR3: TGTGCCAGCAGCCACGGGACTCGGGGGGAAAAACTGTTTTTT.

The chain carries TRBV3-1 (or the pseudogene TRBV3-2) and TRBJ2-5, with a weak D call TRBD1 (6 bases). The V gene's germline CDR1 is LGHDT and CDR2 YNNKEL (reference sequence). CDR3 length: 15 amino acids. V lost 8 bases, J lost 6 bases, and 22 bases lay in between. The CDR3: CASGELAQGSKTQYF. In DNA, the CDR3 is TGTGCCAGCGGGGAACTTGCGCAGGGGTCAAAGACCCAGTACTTC.

V is TRBV19 and J is TRBJ1-1, with 7 positions matching TRBD1. CDR1 and CDR2 (germline): LNHDA, SQIVND (reference sequence). J was trimmed by 1 base and V by 1 base; bases with no gene match: 0. The CDR3 runs to 14 residues. The CDR3 DNA follows: TGTGCCAGTAGTATAGGACAGGGGAACACTGAAGCTTTCTTT. It codes for CASSIGQGNTEAFF.

The chain links TRBV11-3 to TRBJ2-7, with a tentative D call TRBD1 (5 bases). There are 15 residues in the CDR3. V lost 0 bases, J lost 1 base, and 10 bases lay in between. CDR1 and CDR2 from the germline V gene are SGHNT and YENEEA. The CDR3 is CASSLDQTESYEQYF. CDR3 nucleotides: TGTGCCAGCAGCTTAGATCAGACAGAATCCTACGAGCAGTACTTC.

The gene calls are TRBV5-1 and TRBJ2-3, with TRBD1 matching 8 bases. This CDR3 has 16 amino acids. The V segment lost 1 base and the J segment 1 base; nucleotides outside the gene matches: 5. CDR1 SGHRS and CDR2 YFSETQ come from the germline V gene. As DNA, the CDR3 is TGCGCCAGCAGCTTGAGGTACAGGGGGGGCACAGATACGCAGTATTTT. This codes for CASSLRYRGGTDTQYF.

The CDR3 DNA reads as TGTGCCAGCAGCAATAGCGGGGGGGAATACAATGAGCAGTTCTTC. As protein: CASSNSGGEYNEQFF. The rearrangement joins TRBV3-1 (or the pseudogene TRBV3-2) to TRBJ2-1, with TRBD2 identical over 11 bases. Per the germline V gene, CDR1 is LGHDT and CDR2 is YNNKEL (reference sequence). V lost 5 bases, J lost 4 bases, and 4 bases stayed unmatched. The CDR3 sequence is 15 residues long.

The chain uses TRBV14 and TRBJ1-3; 7 bases map to TRBD1. Looked up from germline, CDR1 is SGHDN and CDR2 is FVKESK. J lost 6 bases, V lost 5 bases, and 7 bases had no gene match. The CDR3 length is 14 residues. The CDR3 region is CASSSDRVANTIYF. The CDR3 DNA follows: TGTGCCAGCAGCTCCGACAGGGTGGCAAACACCATATATTTT.

The count of this clone is one. The chain recombines TRBV27 with TRBJ1-2; D is ambiguous. Trimming stripped 4 bases from V and 0 bases from J, with 9 bases between. From germline, CDR1 is MNHEY and CDR2 SMNVEV (reference sequence). This CDR3 region has 14 residues. The CDR3 nucleotides read TGTGCCAGCAGTTCCAACAGAGCTAACTATGGCTACACCTTC. Translated: CASSSNRANYGYTF.

The chain couples TRBV3-1 (or the pseudogene TRBV3-2) to TRBJ1-6; D might be TRBD1 (5 bases). Trimming left V 4 bases short and J 3 bases short, with 13 bases between. The CDR3 sequence is 16 residues long. CDR1 and CDR2 from the germline V gene are LGHDT and YNNKEL (reference sequence). In nucleotides, the CDR3 is TGTGCCAGCAGCCTGGCTCGGGGGGACTATAATTCACCCCTCCACTTT. This gives the protein CASSLARGDYNSPLHF.

The chain joins TRBV25-1 to TRBJ1-1; the D gene is possibly TRBD1 (6 bases). The germline gives CDR1 MGHDK, CDR2 SYGVNS. The length of the CDR3 is 15 residues. The V end lost 1 base, the J end lost 2 bases, and 11 bases lay between the germline ends. DNA for the CDR3: TGTGCCAGCAGTGAATTTGGACAGAGAAACACTGAAGCTTTCTTT. Translated, it gives CASSEFGQRNTEAFF.

V gene TRBV6-5 combines with J gene TRBJ1-4, with D tentatively TRBD1 (6 bases). CDR1 and CDR2 (germline): MNHEY, SVGAGI. The V end was cut by 2 bases, the J end by 8 bases, with 12 bases between. The CDR3 runs 14 residues. CDR3 region: CASSYQGTGEKLFF. The CDR3 nucleotides are TGTGCCAGCAGTTACCAGGGGACCGGCGAAAAACTGTTTTTT.

Comments on this clone: It may be a read error: a sequence one base away is much more abundant. Other DNA sequences of this sample code for an identical CDR3. The chain joins TRBV11-2 to TRBJ2-1; 9 bases line up with TRBD1. The germline CDR1 and CDR2 sequences are SGHAT and FQNNGV. The junction had 3 bases not matched to a gene; V was cut back by 3 bases and J by 0 bases. The CDR3 covers 16 residues. Here the CDR3 reads CASSLGQGSSYNEQFF. In nucleotides, the CDR3 is TGTGCCAGCAGCTTGGGACAGGGAAGCTCCTACAATGAGCAGTTCTTC.

This chain joins TRBV30 and TRBJ1-2, with 9 bases aligning to TRBD1. Germline CDR1 and CDR2: GTSNPN and SVGIG (reference sequence). CDR3 length equals 12 residues. With 5 bases clipped from V and 5 bases from J, the junction kept 3 bases outside the gene matches. The CDR3 nucleotides are TGTGCCTGGGAACAGGGGGCGTATGGCTACACCTTC. Residues: CAWEQGAYGYTF.

The chain has TRBV21-1 and TRBJ2-1; TRBD1, the table's D call, lacks a check against the DNA. TRBV21-1 constitutes a pseudogene. This CDR3 has 18 amino acids. In DNA, the CDR3 is TGTGCCAGCAGCTCCCCCATCTTGGGGACAGGGATGGTGTATGAGCAGTTCTTC. Translated, it gives CASSSPILGTGMVYEQFF.

This chain joins TRBV9 and TRBJ2-1; 11 nucleotides agree with TRBD2. Germline trimming cut 1 base from V and 0 bases from J; bases unmatched to any gene: 3. Germline V gives CDR1 SGDLS, CDR2 YYNGEE. The CDR3 sequence is 17 residues long. CDR3: CASSVSSGGSSYNEQFF. The CDR3 region has the DNA TGTGCCAGCAGCGTATCTAGCGGGGGGAGCTCCTACAATGAGCAGTTCTTC.

This chain joins TRBV7-9 and TRBJ2-5; D is uncertain. Trimming cost V 1 base and J 3 bases, with 12 bases left between them. From germline, CDR1 is SEHNR and CDR2 FQNEAQ (reference sequence). This CDR3 has 15 amino acids. The CDR3 is CASSLVGFVEETQYF. Written as DNA, the CDR3 is TGTGCCAGCAGCTTAGTCGGGTTCGTAGAAGAGACCCAGTACTTC.

This clone has just one count. This chain connects TRBV9 to TRBJ2-5; TRBD2 agrees at 7 bases. Germline values: CDR1 SGDLS, CDR2 YYNGEE. The CDR3 has 16 amino acids. V shed 4 bases, J shed 5 bases, and the junction held 14 bases outside the gene matches. DNA of the CDR3: TGTGCCAGCAGCCCGCGGGACTACTCCTCTTCTGAGACCCAGTACTTC. It is translated as CASSPRDYSSSETQYF.

The chain uses TRBV19 and TRBJ1-1; D not resolved. From germline, CDR1 is LNHDA and CDR2 SQIVND (reference sequence). Deletions cut 6 bases from V and 0 bases from J, with 8 bases between. The CDR3 is 13 amino acids. This chain's CDR3 is CASRVSLNTEAFF. In nucleotides, the CDR3 is TGTGCCAGTAGGGTCAGTTTGAACACTGAAGCTTTCTTT.